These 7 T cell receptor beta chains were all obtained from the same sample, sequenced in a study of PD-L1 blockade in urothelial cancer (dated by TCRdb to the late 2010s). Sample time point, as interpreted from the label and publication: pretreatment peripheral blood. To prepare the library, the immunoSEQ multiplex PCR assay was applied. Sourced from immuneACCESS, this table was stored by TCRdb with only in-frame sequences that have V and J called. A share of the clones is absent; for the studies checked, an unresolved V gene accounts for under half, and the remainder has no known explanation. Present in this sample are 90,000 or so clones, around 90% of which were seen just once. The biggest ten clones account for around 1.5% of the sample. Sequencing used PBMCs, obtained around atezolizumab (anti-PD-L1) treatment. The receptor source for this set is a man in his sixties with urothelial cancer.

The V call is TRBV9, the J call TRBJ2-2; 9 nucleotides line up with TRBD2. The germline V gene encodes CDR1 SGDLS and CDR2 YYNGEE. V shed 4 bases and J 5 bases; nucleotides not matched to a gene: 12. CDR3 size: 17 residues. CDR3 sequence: CASSHTTSGGGTGELFF. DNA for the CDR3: TGTGCCAGCAGCCACACGACTAGCGGAGGAGGGACCGGGGAGCTGTTTTTT.

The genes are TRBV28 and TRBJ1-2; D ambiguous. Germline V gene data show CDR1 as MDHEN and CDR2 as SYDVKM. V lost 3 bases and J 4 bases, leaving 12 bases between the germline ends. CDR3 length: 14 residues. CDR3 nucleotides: TGTGCCAGCAGTTTCCATGGCAGAACCTATGGCTACACCTTC. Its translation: CASSFHGRTYGYTF.

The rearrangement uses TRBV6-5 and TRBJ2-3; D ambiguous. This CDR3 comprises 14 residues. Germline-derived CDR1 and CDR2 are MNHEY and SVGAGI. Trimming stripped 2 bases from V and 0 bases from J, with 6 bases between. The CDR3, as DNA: TGTGCCAGCAGTTACCACAGCAGCACAGATACGCAGTATTTT. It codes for CASSYHSSTDTQYF.

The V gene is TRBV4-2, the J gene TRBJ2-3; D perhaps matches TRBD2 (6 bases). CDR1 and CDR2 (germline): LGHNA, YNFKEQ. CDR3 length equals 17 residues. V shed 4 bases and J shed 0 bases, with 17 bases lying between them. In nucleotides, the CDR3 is TGTGCCAGCAGCCCCCGGGGGAGTAGCCCTAGCACAGATACGCAGTATTTT. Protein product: CASSPRGSSPSTDTQYF.

This CDR3 is CASSAGTGGGYEQYF. The DNA for the CDR3 is TGTGCCAGCAGCGCAGGGACAGGGGGAGGTTACGAGCAGTACTTC. The rearrangement uses TRBV7-2 and TRBJ2-7, with TRBD1 identical over 11 bases. The germline V gene has CDR1 SGHTA and CDR2 FQGNSA. This CDR3 comprises 15 residues. The V segment lost 5 bases and the J segment 4 bases; nucleotides outside the gene matches: 7. The variable domain in full, with the rest retrieved from reference TRBV7-2 and TRBJ2-7, is GAGVSQSPSNKVTEKGKDVELRCDPISGHTALYWYRQSLGQGLEFLIYFQGNSAPDKSGLPSDRFSAERTGGSVSTLTIQRTQQEDSAVYLCASSAGTGGGYEQYFGPGTRLTVT.

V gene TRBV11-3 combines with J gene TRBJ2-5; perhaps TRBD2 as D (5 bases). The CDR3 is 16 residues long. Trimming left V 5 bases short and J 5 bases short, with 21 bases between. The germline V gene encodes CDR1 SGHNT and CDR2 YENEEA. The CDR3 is CASSPEQRGGLETQYF. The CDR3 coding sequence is TGTGCCAGCAGCCCAGAACAAAGAGGAGGCTTGGAGACCCAGTACTTC.

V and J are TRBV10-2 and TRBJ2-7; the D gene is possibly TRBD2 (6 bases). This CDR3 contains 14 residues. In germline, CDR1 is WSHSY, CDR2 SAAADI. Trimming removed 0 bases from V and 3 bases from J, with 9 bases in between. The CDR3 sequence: CASSESEGFYEQYF. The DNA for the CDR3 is TGCGCCAGCAGTGAGTCGGAGGGATTCTACGAGCAGTACTTC.